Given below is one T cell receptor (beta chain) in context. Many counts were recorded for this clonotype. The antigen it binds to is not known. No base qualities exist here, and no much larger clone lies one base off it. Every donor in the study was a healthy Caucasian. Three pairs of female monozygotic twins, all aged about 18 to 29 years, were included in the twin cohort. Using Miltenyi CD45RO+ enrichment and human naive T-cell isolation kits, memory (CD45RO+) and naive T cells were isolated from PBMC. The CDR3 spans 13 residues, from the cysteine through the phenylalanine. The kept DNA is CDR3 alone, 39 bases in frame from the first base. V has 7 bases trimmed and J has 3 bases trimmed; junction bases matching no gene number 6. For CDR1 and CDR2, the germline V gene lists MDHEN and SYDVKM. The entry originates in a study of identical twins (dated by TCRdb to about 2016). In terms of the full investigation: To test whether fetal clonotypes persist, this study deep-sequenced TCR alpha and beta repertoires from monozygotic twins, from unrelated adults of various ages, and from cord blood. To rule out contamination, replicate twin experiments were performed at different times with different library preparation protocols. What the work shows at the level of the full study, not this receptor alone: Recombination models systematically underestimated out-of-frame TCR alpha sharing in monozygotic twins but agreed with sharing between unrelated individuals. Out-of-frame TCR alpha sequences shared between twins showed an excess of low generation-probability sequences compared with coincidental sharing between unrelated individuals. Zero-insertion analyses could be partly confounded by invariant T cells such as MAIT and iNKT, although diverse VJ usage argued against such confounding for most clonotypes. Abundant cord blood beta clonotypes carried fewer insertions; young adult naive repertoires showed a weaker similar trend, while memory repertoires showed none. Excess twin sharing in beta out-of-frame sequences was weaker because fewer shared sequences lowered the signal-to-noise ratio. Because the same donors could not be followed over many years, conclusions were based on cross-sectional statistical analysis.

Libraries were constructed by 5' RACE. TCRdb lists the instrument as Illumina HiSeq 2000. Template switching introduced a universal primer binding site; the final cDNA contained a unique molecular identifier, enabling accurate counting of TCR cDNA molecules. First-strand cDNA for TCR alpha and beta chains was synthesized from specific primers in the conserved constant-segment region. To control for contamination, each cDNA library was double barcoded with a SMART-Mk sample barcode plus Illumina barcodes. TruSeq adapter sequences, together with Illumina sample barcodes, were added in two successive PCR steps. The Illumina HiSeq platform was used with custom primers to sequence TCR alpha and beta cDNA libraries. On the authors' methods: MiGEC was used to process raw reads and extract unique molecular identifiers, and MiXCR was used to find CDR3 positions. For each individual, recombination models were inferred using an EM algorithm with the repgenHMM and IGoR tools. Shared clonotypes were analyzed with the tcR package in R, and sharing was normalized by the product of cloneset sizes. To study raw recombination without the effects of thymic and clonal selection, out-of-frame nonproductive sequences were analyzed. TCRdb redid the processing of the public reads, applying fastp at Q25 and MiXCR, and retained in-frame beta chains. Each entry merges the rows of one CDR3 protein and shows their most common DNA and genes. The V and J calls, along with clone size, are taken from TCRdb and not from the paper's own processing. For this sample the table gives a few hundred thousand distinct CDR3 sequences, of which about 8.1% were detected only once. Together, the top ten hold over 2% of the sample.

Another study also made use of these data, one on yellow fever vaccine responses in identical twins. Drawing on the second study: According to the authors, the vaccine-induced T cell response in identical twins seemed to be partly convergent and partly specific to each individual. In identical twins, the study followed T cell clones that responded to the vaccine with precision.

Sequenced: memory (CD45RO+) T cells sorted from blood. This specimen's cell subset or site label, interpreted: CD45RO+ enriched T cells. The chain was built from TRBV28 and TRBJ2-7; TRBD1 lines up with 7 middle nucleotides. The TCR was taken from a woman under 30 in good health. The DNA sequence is TGTGCCAGCAAACGACAGGGTAGCTACGAGCAGTACTTC. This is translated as CASKRQGSYEQYF. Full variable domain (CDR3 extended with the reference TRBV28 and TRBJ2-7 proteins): DVKVTQSSRYLVKRTGEKVFLECVQDMDHENMFWYRQDPGLGLRLIYFSYDVKMKEKGDIPEGYSVSREKKERFSLILESASTNQTSMYLCASKRQGSYEQYFGPGTRLTVT.